The clone carrying this T cell receptor (beta chain) was recorded a few times. Its antigen is undetermined. Some clones are missing from TCRdb's copy, which holds only in-frame ones; the method was immunoSEQ multiplex PCR. The sample holds approximately 89,000 clones, over 70% seen once. The data originate from a study of PD-1 blockade in classical Hodgkin lymphoma. As for the study in general: The patients were dosed with nivolumab 3 mg/kg, infused intravenously every 2 weeks.

Study-wide findings and caveats: Reports indicated that newly diagnosed patients had lower baseline TCR diversity than healthy donors did.

Autologous stem cell transplantation was followed by relapse in every patient, and brentuximab vedotin exposure varied. The source is a human donor with classical Hodgkin lymphoma. The sequencing used peripheral blood mononuclear cells (PBMCs), collected at baseline.

The chain's CDR3 is CASALAGRYNEQFF. The CDR3 nucleotides read TGTGCCAGCGCGCTAGCGGGCCGCTACAATGAGCAGTTCTTC. The rearrangement links TRBV27 to TRBJ2-1; 8 bases are shared with TRBD2. The germline V gene encodes CDR1 MNHEY and CDR2 SMNVEV (reference sequence). V lost 8 bases to trimming and J lost 3 bases; unmatched junction nucleotides: 6. This CDR3 has 14 residues.